This T cell receptor beta chain was captured by sequencing in a study of cytomegalovirus exposure and HLA in healthy donors. Points from the study as a whole: When a later analysis compared HLA-associated TCR beta chains with equally common others, the HLA-associated chains turned out to be more clonally expanded and to have lower generation probabilities.

With 60 Vbeta and 13 Jbeta primers, the PCR was carried out. Assay: immunoSEQ multiplex PCR; the TCRdb copy retains only in-frame clones and omits some. The top ten hold 1.6% of the sample, which has roughly 58,000 clones, roughly 84% seen once. CDR1 MNHEY and CDR2 SMNVEV come from the germline V gene (reference sequence). This CDR3 is built from 14 residues. Trimming removed 1 base from V and 12 bases from J, with 16 bases in between. On this clone: Antigen specificity is unknown.

The sequence came from a human donor in good health. Sequenced: PBMCs. The chain joins TRBV27 to TRBJ2-1; D may be TRBD2 (6 bases). CDR3 nucleotides: TGTGCCAGCAGTTTATTGCACGGGAATAGCGGGCAGTTCTTC. Encoded protein: CASSLLHGNSGQFF.